The clone carrying this T cell receptor (beta chain) was seen only a few times. V was clipped by 1 base and J by 10 bases, with 5 bases between them. This CDR3 is built from 11 residues. This entry belongs to a study of blood T cell repertoires in COVID-19. Study-level information: Samples came from the United States, Italy and Spain, spanning acute and convalescent COVID-19.

As handled by the study authors: Amplification of reference gene primers was used by the study to estimate nucleated cell counts. Assay used: immunoSEQ multiplex PCR; TCRdb lists only in-frame clones, some missing. That table supplies the V and J calls and clone size; D and trimming were determined from the DNA. The table has about 270,000 clones, about 89% seen once. The rearrangement joins TRBV12-3 or TRBV12-4 to TRBJ2-1; D is unclear. The TCR sequence derives from a man in his forties with active or convalescent COVID-19. The sample taken for sequencing was peripheral blood. The CDR3 sequence is CASSLGREQFF. The CDR3 DNA reads TGTGCCAGCAGTTTAGGGCGGGAGCAGTTCTTC.